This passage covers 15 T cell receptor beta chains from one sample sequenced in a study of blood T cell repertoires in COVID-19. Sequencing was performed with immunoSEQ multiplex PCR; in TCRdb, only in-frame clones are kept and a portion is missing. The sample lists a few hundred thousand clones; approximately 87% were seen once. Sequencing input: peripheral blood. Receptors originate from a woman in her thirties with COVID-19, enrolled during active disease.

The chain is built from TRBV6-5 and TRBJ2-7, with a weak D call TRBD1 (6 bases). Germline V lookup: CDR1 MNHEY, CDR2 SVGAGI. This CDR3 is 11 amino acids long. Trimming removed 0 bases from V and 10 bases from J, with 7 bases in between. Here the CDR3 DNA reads TGTGCCAGCAGTTACTCAGGGACACAGTACTTC. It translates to CASSYSGTQYF.

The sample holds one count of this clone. The CDR3 here is CASSGNPNYGYTF. CDR3 nucleotides: TGTGCCAGCAGCGGCAACCCTAACTATGGCTACACCTTC. The chain uses TRBV5-5 and TRBJ1-2; D remains ambiguous. The V gene lost 4 bases and the J gene lost 0 bases, with 7 bases spanning the gap. The CDR3 spans 13 residues. Germline values: CDR1 SGHKS, CDR2 YYEKEE (reference sequence).

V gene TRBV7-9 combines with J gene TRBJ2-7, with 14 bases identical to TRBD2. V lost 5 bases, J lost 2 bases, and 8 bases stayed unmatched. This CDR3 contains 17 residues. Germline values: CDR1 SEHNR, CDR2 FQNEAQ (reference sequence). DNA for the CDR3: TGTGCCAGCAGCCCTGGACTAGCGGGAGGAGGGCCCTACGAGCAGTACTTC. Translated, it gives CASSPGLAGGGPYEQYF.

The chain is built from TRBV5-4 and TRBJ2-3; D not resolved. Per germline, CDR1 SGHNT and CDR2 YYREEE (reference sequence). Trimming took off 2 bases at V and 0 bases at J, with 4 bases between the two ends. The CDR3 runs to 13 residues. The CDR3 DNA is TGTGCCAGCAGCTTTCAGAGCACAGATACGCAGTATTTT. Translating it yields CASSFQSTDTQYF.

The CDR3 is CASSLGAGVPYEQYF. The DNA for the CDR3 is TGTGCCAGCAGCTTAGGAGCAGGGGTTCCCTACGAGCAGTACTTC. V usage is TRBV7-2 and J usage is TRBJ2-7, with a weak D call TRBD1 (6 bases). The CDR3 covers 15 residues. Trimming removed 1 base from V and 2 bases from J, with 12 bases in between. Germline V gives CDR1 SGHTA, CDR2 FQGNSA.

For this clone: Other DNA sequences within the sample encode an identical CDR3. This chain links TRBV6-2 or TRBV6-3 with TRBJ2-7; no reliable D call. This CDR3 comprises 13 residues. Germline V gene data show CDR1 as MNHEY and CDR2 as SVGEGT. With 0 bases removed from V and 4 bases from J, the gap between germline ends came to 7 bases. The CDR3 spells CASSYSLRYEQYF. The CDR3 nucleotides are TGTGCCAGCAGTTACTCACTTCGTTACGAGCAGTACTTC.

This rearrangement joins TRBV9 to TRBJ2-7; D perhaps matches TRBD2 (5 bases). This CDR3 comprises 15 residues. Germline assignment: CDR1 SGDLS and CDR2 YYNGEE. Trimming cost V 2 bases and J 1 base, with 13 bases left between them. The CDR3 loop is CASSVGVGPSYEQYF. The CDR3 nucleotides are TGTGCCAGCAGCGTCGGGGTGGGCCCATCCTACGAGCAGTACTTC.

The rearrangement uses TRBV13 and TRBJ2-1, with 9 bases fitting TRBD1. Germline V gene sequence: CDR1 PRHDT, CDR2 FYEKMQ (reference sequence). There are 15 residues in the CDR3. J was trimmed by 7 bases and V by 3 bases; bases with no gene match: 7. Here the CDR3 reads CASSFRGTGKNEQFF. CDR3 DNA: TGTGCCAGCAGCTTCCGAGGGACAGGGAAGAATGAGCAGTTCTTC.

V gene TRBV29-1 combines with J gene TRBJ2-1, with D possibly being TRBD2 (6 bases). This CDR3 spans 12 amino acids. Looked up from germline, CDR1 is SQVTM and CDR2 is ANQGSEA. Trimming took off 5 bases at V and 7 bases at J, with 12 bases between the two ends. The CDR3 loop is CSVTTSWNEQFF. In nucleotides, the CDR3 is TGCAGCGTTACGACTAGTTGGAATGAGCAGTTCTTC.

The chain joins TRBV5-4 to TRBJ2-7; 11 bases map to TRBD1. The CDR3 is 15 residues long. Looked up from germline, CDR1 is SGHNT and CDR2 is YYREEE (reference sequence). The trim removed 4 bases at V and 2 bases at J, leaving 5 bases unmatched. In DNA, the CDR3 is TGTGCCAGCAGCCGCCGGGACAGGGGGGCCTACGAGCAGTACTTC. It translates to CASSRRDRGAYEQYF.

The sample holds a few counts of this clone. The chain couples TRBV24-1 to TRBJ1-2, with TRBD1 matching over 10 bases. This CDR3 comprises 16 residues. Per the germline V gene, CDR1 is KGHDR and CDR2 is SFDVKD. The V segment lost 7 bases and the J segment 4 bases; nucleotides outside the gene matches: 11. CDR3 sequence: CATRGGETGGSYGYTF. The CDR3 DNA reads TGTGCCACCAGGGGCGGGGAGACAGGGGGCTCCTATGGCTACACCTTC.

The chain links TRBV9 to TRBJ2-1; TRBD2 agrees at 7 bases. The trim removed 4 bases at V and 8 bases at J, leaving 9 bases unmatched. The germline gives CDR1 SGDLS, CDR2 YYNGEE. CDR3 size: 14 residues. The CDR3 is CASSTLTGGDEQFF. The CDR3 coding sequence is TGTGCCAGCAGCACTCTTACGGGAGGCGATGAGCAGTTCTTC.

The chain's CDR3 is CASSPQGFAGELFF. In DNA, the CDR3 is TGTGCCAGCTCACCCCAGGGTTTCGCCGGGGAGCTGTTTTTT. The J gene is TRBJ2-2, the V gene TRBV18; tentative D call: TRBD1 (5 bases). Trimming stripped 3 bases from V and 6 bases from J, with 11 bases between. The CDR3 totals 14 residues. Germline CDR1 reads KGHSH; CDR2 reads LQKENI.

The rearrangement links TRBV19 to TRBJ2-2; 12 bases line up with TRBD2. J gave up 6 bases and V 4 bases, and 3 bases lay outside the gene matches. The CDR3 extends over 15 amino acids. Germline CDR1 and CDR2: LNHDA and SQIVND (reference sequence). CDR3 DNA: TGTGCCAGTAGTACGGGACTAGCGGGCTCCGGGGAGCTGTTTTTT. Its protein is CASSTGLAGSGELFF.

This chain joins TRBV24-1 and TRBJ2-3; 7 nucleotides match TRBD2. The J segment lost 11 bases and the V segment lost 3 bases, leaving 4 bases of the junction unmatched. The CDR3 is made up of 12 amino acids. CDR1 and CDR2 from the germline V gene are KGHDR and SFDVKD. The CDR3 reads CATSDGGEKQYF. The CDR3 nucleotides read TGTGCCACCAGTGATGGGGGGGAAAAGCAGTATTTT.